The 14 T cell receptor beta chains below come from one sample, sequenced in a study of T cell responses to AZD1222 COVID-19 vaccine. Produced via immunoSEQ multiplex PCR; TCRdb's table is partial and in-frame only. This sample has some 100,000 clones, with about 88% found just once. Here the sequenced sample was peripheral blood, taken on day 0 of AZD1222 vaccination. All receptors derive from an adult in good health.

This chain links TRBV14 with TRBJ2-7, with a possible D match to TRBD1 (6 bases). The germline V gene encodes CDR1 SGHDN and CDR2 FVKESK. The CDR3 sequence is 14 residues long. V lost 1 base to trimming and J lost 2 bases, with 9 bases between them. CDR3 DNA sequence: TGTGCCAGCAGCCAAGGGACAGTCCCCTACGAGCAGTACTTC. It codes for CASSQGTVPYEQYF.

DNA for the CDR3: TGTGCCAGCAAGAAACAGGACGGTCTTTCGGACGAGCAGTACTTC. The encoded protein is CASKKQDGLSDEQYF. The V gene is TRBV6-5, the J gene TRBJ2-7; the D gene is possibly TRBD1 (5 bases). The CDR3 contains 15 residues. The germline V gene has CDR1 MNHEY and CDR2 SVGAGI. The ends were cut back, 7 bases at V and 5 bases at J, with 21 bases in the middle.

This clone was observed once. The genes are TRBV29-1 and TRBJ2-7; TRBD2 aligns across 11 bases. After removal of 4 bases from V and 0 bases from J, the junction contained 2 bases not matched to a gene. Germline V gene lookup returns CDR1 SQVTM and CDR2 ANQGSEA. This CDR3 spans 14 amino acids. CDR3 region: CSVVGLAGSYEQYF. In nucleotides, the CDR3 is TGCAGCGTTGTAGGACTAGCGGGCTCCTACGAGCAGTACTTC.

V is TRBV11-1 and J is TRBJ2-7; perhaps D is TRBD1 or TRBD2 (5 bases each). CDR1 is SGHAT and CDR2 is FQDESV in the germline V gene (reference sequence). This CDR3 is built from 14 residues. The germline V and J ends were trimmed by 5 bases and 0 bases, with 11 bases remaining between them. CDR3: CASSPGTSSYEQYF. CDR3 DNA sequence: TGTGCCAGCAGCCCCGGGACGAGCTCCTACGAGCAGTACTTC.

The chain couples TRBV5-1 to TRBJ1-3; 9 bases match TRBD1. From germline, CDR1 is SGHRS and CDR2 YFSETQ. Trimming cost V 4 bases and J 2 bases; bases outside gene matches: 10. The CDR3 sequence is 17 residues long. The CDR3 DNA is TGCGCCAGCAGCCCCACCGGGACAGGGTTTACTGGAAACACCATATATTTT. It translates to CASSPTGTGFTGNTIYF.

V and J are TRBV30 and TRBJ1-2, with TRBD1 as a possible D gene (5 bases). CDR1 GTSNPN and CDR2 SVGIG come from the germline V gene (reference sequence). The CDR3 is 14 residues long. V gave up 4 bases and J gave up 4 bases, with 16 bases separating them. The CDR3 is CAWTRTGPSYGYTF. DNA of the CDR3: TGTGCCTGGACCCGAACGGGGCCGTCCTATGGCTACACCTTC.

V usage is TRBV30 and J usage is TRBJ1-1; D call uncertain. The V end was cut by 6 bases, the J end by 2 bases, with 16 bases between. CDR3 length equals 14 residues. Germline values: CDR1 GTSNPN, CDR2 SVGIG (reference sequence). CDR3 sequence: CACVSGGPNTEAFF. CDR3 nucleotide sequence: TGTGCCTGCGTTTCCGGCGGGCCTAACACTGAAGCTTTCTTT.

Note on this clone: This sample includes further DNA sequences coding for the same CDR3. The chain employs TRBV7-2 and TRBJ2-7, with 7 bases aligning to TRBD2. Germline loops: CDR1 SGHTA, CDR2 FQGNSA. V shed 2 bases and J 2 bases; nucleotides not matched to a gene: 3. This CDR3 is 14 amino acids long. The CDR3 reads CASSLIAGTYEQYF. CDR3 DNA: TGTGCCAGCAGCTTAATAGCGGGTACCTACGAGCAGTACTTC. Supplemented by reference TRBV7-2 and TRBJ2-7, the full variable domain reads GAGVSQSPSNKVTEKGKDVELRCDPISGHTALYWYRQSLGQGLEFLIYFQGNSAPDKSGLPSDRFSAERTGGSVSTLTIQRTQQEDSAVYLCASSLIAGTYEQYFGPGTRLTVT.

This clone was counted once. The J gene is TRBJ1-1, the V gene TRBV15; 8 nucleotides line up with TRBD1. The CDR3 sequence is 17 residues long. Germline-derived CDR1 and CDR2 are LNHNV and YYDKDF (reference sequence). J gave up 3 bases and V 1 base, and 10 bases lay outside the gene matches. Here the CDR3 DNA reads TGTGCCACCAGCAGAGGCCCAGGGGGCGGTGTGGACACTGAAGCTTTCTTT. Protein: CATSRGPGGGVDTEAFF.

The rearrangement links TRBV6-5 to TRBJ1-1; possible D gene TRBD1, 5 bases. Germline-derived CDR1 and CDR2 are MNHEY and SVGAGI. This CDR3 has 14 amino acids. V dropped 5 bases and J dropped 1 base, with 11 bases sitting between them. The CDR3 loop is CASSRDRKNTEAFF. CDR3 nucleotides: TGTGCCAGCAGTAGGGACCGAAAGAACACTGAAGCTTTCTTT.

This rearrangement joins TRBV29-1 to TRBJ2-3; TRBD2 matches 9 bases. J gave up 1 base and V 1 base, and 6 bases lay outside the gene matches. The germline V gene encodes CDR1 SQVTM and CDR2 ANQGSEA. The CDR3 extends over 16 amino acids. CDR3 protein: CSVEGFKREGTDTQYF. CDR3 bases: TGCAGCGTTGAAGGCTTCAAGCGGGAGGGCACAGATACGCAGTATTTT.

The chain has TRBV4-1 and TRBJ2-4; 14 bases align to TRBD2. V was clipped by 1 base and J by 8 bases; unmatched bases: 4. The CDR3 has 16 residues. Germline V gives CDR1 MGHRA, CDR2 YSYEKL. CDR3 coding DNA: TGCGCCAGCAGCCAAGGACTAGCGGGAGGGTCTGACATTCAGTACTTC. Encoded protein: CASSQGLAGGSDIQYF.

As concerns this clone: At one boundary the junction diverges from the germline segment, which might be a read error. The chain carries TRBV3-1 (or the pseudogene TRBV3-2) and TRBJ1-2, with 7 positions matching TRBD1. The CDR3 consists of 16 residues. The germline V gene has CDR1 LGHDT and CDR2 YNNKEL (reference sequence). Here the CDR3 DNA reads TGTGCCAGCAGCCAAGCAGCCGGGACAGCTTTCTATGACTACACCTTC. It translates to CASSQAAGTAFYDYTF.

The chain links TRBV7-3 to TRBJ2-3; a possible D gene is TRBD1 (6 bases). V gave up 2 bases and J gave up 4 bases, with 13 bases separating them. This CDR3 is 15 amino acids long. CDR1 is SGHTA and CDR2 is FQGTGA in the germline V gene. The CDR3 nucleotides are TGTGCCAGCAGCTTAGAGACAGGCCGAGCAGATACGCAGTATTTT. It is translated as CASSLETGRADTQYF.